One sample yielded the 18 T cell receptor beta chains listed below, sequenced in a study of control samples from healthy donors and cancer patients. Using immunoSEQ multiplex PCR, the repertoire was profiled, and TCRdb retains in-frame clones only, with some absent. The table includes roughly 120,000 clones, approximately 90% detected once. The specimen was blood. These receptors were taken from a woman aged 18-29 years in good health.

The chain employs TRBV9 and TRBJ2-5; a weak D match, TRBD2 (5 bases). The germline V gene has CDR1 SGDLS and CDR2 YYNGEE. This CDR3 spans 12 amino acids. Trimming cost V 6 bases and J 1 base, with 7 bases left between them. Here the CDR3 reads CASNSGQETQYF. CDR3 in DNA: TGTGCCAGCAACAGCGGCCAAGAGACCCAGTACTTC.

This clone was detected only a few times. The CDR3 sequence is CSVGQGATTLNTEAFF. The CDR3 DNA follows: TGCAGCGTTGGACAGGGGGCAACAACCCTGAACACTGAAGCTTTCTTT. This chain connects TRBV29-1 to TRBJ1-1, with TRBD1 matching 10 bases. The V segment lost 4 bases and the J segment 0 bases; nucleotides outside the gene matches: 8. The CDR3 length is 16 residues. Germline V gene sequence: CDR1 SQVTM, CDR2 ANQGSEA. Complete variable domain (other parts from reference TRBV29-1 and TRBJ1-1): SAVISQKPSRDICQRGTSLTIQCQVDSQVTMMFWYRQQPGQSLTLIATANQGSEATYESGFVIDKFPISRPNLTFSTLTVSNMSPEDSSIYLCSVGQGATTLNTEAFFGQGTRLTVV.

J is TRBJ2-1 and V is TRBV4-3; D is perhaps TRBD2 (7 bases). Germline V lookup: CDR1 LGHNA, CDR2 YSLEER. The ends were cut back, 1 base at V and 3 bases at J, with 13 bases in the middle. The CDR3 has 16 residues. The CDR3 sequence is CASSQGGRGSYNEQFF. As DNA, the CDR3 is TGCGCCAGCAGCCAAGGGGGGCGGGGGAGCTACAATGAGCAGTTCTTC.

The chain joins TRBV5-5 to TRBJ2-7; D might be TRBD1 (6 bases). The CDR3 extends over 15 amino acids. The V end lost 0 bases, the J end lost 3 bases, and 13 bases lay between the germline ends. The germline V gene encodes CDR1 SGHKS and CDR2 YYEKEE (reference sequence). The CDR3 DNA reads as TGTGCCAGCAGCTTGGGGACAGTATCTGGCTACGAGCAGTACTTC. Translation gives CASSLGTVSGYEQYF.

This clone has a single count. This chain uses TRBV9 with TRBJ1-5; 9 bases are shared with TRBD1. The CDR3 contains 21 residues. V shed 0 bases and J 4 bases; nucleotides not matched to a gene: 20. Germline CDR1 and CDR2: SGDLS and YYNGEE. The CDR3 DNA sequence: TGTGCCAGCAGCGTAGTCTTCACTCTTTACAGGGGGCGAGGATCAAATCAGCCCCAGCATTTT. This sequence encodes CASSVVFTLYRGRGSNQPQHF. The full variable domain, in which reference TRBV9 and TRBJ1-5 provide the parts outside the CDR3, is DSGVTQTPKHLITATGQRVTLRCSPRSGDLSVYWYQQSLDQGLQFLIQYYNGEERAKGNILERFSAQQFPDLHSELNLSSLELGDSALYFCASSVVFTLYRGRGSNQPQHFGDGTRLSIL.

The chain employs TRBV11-2 and TRBJ1-2, with D possibly TRBD1 on 6 matching bases. Germline V gene lookup returns CDR1 SGHAT and CDR2 FQNNGV. The CDR3 sequence is 16 residues long. V lost 4 bases to trimming and J lost 3 bases, with 18 bases between them. The CDR3 region has the DNA TGTGCCAGCAGCTCCGCCGACAGGTCTGCTGACTATGGCTACACCTTC. Amino acids: CASSSADRSADYGYTF.

The rearrangement links TRBV7-2 to TRBJ1-1; possible D gene TRBD1, 5 bases. Trimming removed 3 bases at V and 4 bases at J, with 12 bases between. There are 14 residues in the CDR3. Germline lookup yields CDR1 SGHTA and CDR2 FQGNSA. CDR3 sequence: CASSFGGGGTEAFF. CDR3 DNA sequence: TGTGCCAGCAGCTTCGGCGGGGGGGGCACTGAAGCTTTCTTT.

The chain is built from TRBV27 and TRBJ2-2; D unclear. CDR1 is MNHEY, CDR2 SMNVEV, per germline (reference sequence). The CDR3 has 15 amino acids. V was cut by 6 bases and J by 2 bases, with 13 bases left in between. This CDR3 is CASSRYLINTGELFF. In nucleotides, the CDR3 is TGTGCCAGCAGCCGTTACCTGATAAACACCGGGGAGCTGTTTTTT.

The CDR3 reads CASSPSLSGWGIEQYF. The CDR3 bases are TGTGCCAGCAGCCCCTCTTTGTCGGGGTGGGGCATTGAGCAGTACTTC. The chain links TRBV7-8 to TRBJ2-7, with D perhaps assigned TRBD1 or TRBD2 (5 bases each). The V gene's germline CDR1 is SGHVS and CDR2 FQNEAQ. The CDR3 contains 16 residues. V gave up 5 bases and J gave up 7 bases, with 24 bases separating them.

The chain couples TRBV18 to TRBJ1-4; no reliable D call. The germline CDR1 and CDR2 sequences are KGHSH and LQKENI. V gave up 4 bases and J gave up 0 bases, with 3 bases separating them. The CDR3 is 13 residues long. The CDR3 spells CASSQATNEKLFF. The CDR3 DNA reads as TGTGCCAGCTCACAAGCAACTAATGAAAAACTGTTTTTT.

The chain combines TRBV19 with TRBJ2-6; TRBD1 matches at 7 bases. Per the germline V gene, CDR1 is LNHDA and CDR2 is SQIVND (reference sequence). This CDR3 has 19 residues. V lost 7 bases, J lost 0 bases, and 15 bases stayed unmatched. The CDR3 loop reads CASKRDSRPSNSGANVLTF. CDR3 bases: TGTGCCAGTAAACGGGACAGCCGACCCTCCAACTCTGGGGCCAACGTCCTGACTTTC.

This clone was counted a single time. The chain recombines TRBV7-9 with TRBJ1-1; TRBD1 matches 9 bases. Germline CDR1 reads SEHNR; CDR2 reads FQNEAQ (reference sequence). This CDR3 has 17 residues. Unmatched junction bases numbered 11, after V lost 2 bases and J lost 4 bases. The CDR3 loop is CASSLTNLLTGGTEAFF. The DNA for the CDR3 is TGTGCCAGCAGCTTAACCAACCTTTTGACAGGGGGCACTGAAGCTTTCTTT.

The chain couples TRBV28 to TRBJ2-7, with a possible D match to TRBD1 (6 bases). The CDR3 sequence is 16 residues long. Germline V gene sequence: CDR1 MDHEN, CDR2 SYDVKM. V shed 6 bases and J shed 0 bases, with 18 bases lying between them. CDR3 DNA: TGTGCCAGCAGCTCCCTTGGGACACCAGGCTCCTACGAGCAGTACTTC. Amino acid sequence: CASSSLGTPGSYEQYF.

The chain is built from TRBV28 and TRBJ2-2, with 9 bases that match TRBD1. J gave up 7 bases and V 5 bases, and 11 bases lay outside the gene matches. The germline V gene encodes CDR1 MDHEN and CDR2 SYDVKM. The CDR3 runs 16 residues. CDR3: CASSTTGTGSSGELFF. CDR3 nucleotide sequence: TGTGCCAGCAGTACTACCGGGACAGGGTCTAGCGGGGAGCTGTTTTTT.

This clone was detected once. The chain couples TRBV7-6 to TRBJ1-1; TRBD1 might be the D (6 bases). The CDR3 has 15 residues. Germline values: CDR1 SGHVS, CDR2 FNYEAQ. Trimming left V 4 bases short and J 3 bases short, with 15 bases between. CDR3 region: CASSSPSGGHTEAFF. In DNA, the CDR3 is TGTGCCAGCAGCTCGCCGTCCGGGGGCCACACTGAAGCTTTCTTT.

The chain is built from TRBV2 and TRBJ1-6, with D perhaps matching TRBD1 (6 bases). The CDR3 spans 13 residues. CDR1 and CDR2 from the germline V gene are SNHLY and FYNNEI. Trimming left V 5 bases short and J 13 bases short, with 15 bases between. Here the CDR3 reads CASSSHGQSPLHF. Written as DNA, the CDR3 is TGTGCCAGCAGTTCTCATGGACAGTCTCCCCTCCACTTT.

The chain couples TRBV2 to TRBJ1-2; unclear D gene. The CDR3 spans 15 residues. In germline, CDR1 is SNHLY, CDR2 FYNNEI. V was shortened by 6 bases and J by 1 base, with 15 bases between the two germline ends. This CDR3 reads CASRTYSVDNYGYTF. Here the CDR3 DNA reads TGTGCCAGCAGAACTTACAGCGTAGATAACTATGGCTACACCTTC.

This sequence joins TRBV29-1 and TRBJ2-3, with TRBD2 as a possible D gene (5 bases). Germline-derived CDR1 and CDR2 are SQVTM and ANQGSEA. The length of the CDR3 is 15 residues. V lost 2 bases, J lost 1 base, and 13 bases lay in between. The CDR3, as DNA: TGCAGCGTTGAACGGAGGCGGCAGGGCACAGATACGCAGTATTTT. Amino acid sequence: CSVERRRQGTDTQYF.